This T cell receptor (beta chain) stems from a study of T-cell memory formation after mild COVID-19. The germline V gene encodes CDR1 SGHRS and CDR2 YFSETQ. The CDR3 consists of 13 residues. Trimming left V 1 base short and J 2 bases short, with 7 bases between. General study findings and limits: Clones that contracted from day 15 to 85 had balanced CD4/CD8; later expanders were CD4+ biased. CD4+ contracting clones lay mainly in CM and EM, CD8+ ones in EMRA.

Using its own MiXCR run on the 5' RACE reads, TCRdb lists one record per CDR3 protein. The table includes around 450,000 distinct CDR3 sequences, about 24% detected once. The sample holds many counts of this clonotype. The antigen is not known. This TCR was sampled from an adult woman who had mild COVID-19 (a few samples of this study predate the infection). Cell type and time point are not known. The specimen was PBMCs or a T cell subset sorted from them (not recorded which). This chain links TRBV5-1 with TRBJ2-7; no clear D. Here the CDR3 reads CASSLKGTYEQYF. The DNA of the CDR3 is TGCGCCAGCAGCTTGAAAGGGACCTACGAGCAGTACTTC.